The next 26 T cell receptor beta chains were all read from a single sample in a study of cytomegalovirus exposure and HLA in healthy donors. Both 60 Vbeta primers and 13 Jbeta primers went into the PCR. TCRdb's table, derived via immunoSEQ multiplex PCR, lists solely in-frame clones and lacks some. The sample lists 74,000 or so clones; 75% to 85% were seen once. The sample was PBMCs. The source of these receptors is a man between 45 and 60 years old in good health and CMV-seropositive.

This CDR3 reads CASSENSVETQYF. CDR3 DNA sequence: TGTGCCAGCAGTGAGAATAGCGTAGAGACCCAGTACTTC. This sequence joins TRBV6-1 and TRBJ2-5, with D tentatively TRBD2 (5 bases). The CDR3 loop spans 13 amino acids. Trimming took off 3 bases at V and 4 bases at J, with 9 bases between the two ends. The germline V gene encodes CDR1 MNHNS and CDR2 SASEGT.

The rearrangement joins TRBV9 to TRBJ2-7, with a tentative D call TRBD1 (5 bases). This CDR3 is 14 amino acids long. V was pared by 0 bases and J by 4 bases, with 11 bases between. Germline V gene lookup returns CDR1 SGDLS and CDR2 YYNGEE. The CDR3: CASSVGGGPYEQYF. CDR3 nucleotide sequence: TGTGCCAGCAGCGTAGGGGGCGGACCGTACGAGCAGTACTTC.

This chain joins TRBV25-1 and TRBJ1-2; tentatively, D is TRBD1 (6 bases). V lost 5 bases, J lost 6 bases, and 22 bases lay in between. Germline CDR1 reads MGHDK; CDR2 reads SYGVNS. CDR3 length: 16 residues. CDR3 in amino acids: CASSQRGATLVNGYTF. In DNA form, the CDR3 reads TGTGCCAGCAGTCAACGGGGGGCGACATTGGTGAATGGCTACACCTTC.

This clone was seen a single time. V is TRBV7-9 and J is TRBJ1-5; 8 bases map to TRBD1. There are 13 residues in the CDR3. Germline V lookup: CDR1 SEHNR, CDR2 FQNEAQ (reference sequence). V gave up 4 bases and J gave up 11 bases; unmatched junction bases: 7. The CDR3 DNA follows: TGTGCCAGCAGCTCGGGACAGGTTTGGTCCCAGCATTTT. Protein: CASSSGQVWSQHF.

The chain couples TRBV9 to TRBJ1-3; unclear D gene. Germline V gene lookup returns CDR1 SGDLS and CDR2 YYNGEE. The V end lost 2 bases, the J end lost 1 base, and 10 bases lay between the germline ends. The CDR3 is made up of 15 amino acids. Here the CDR3 DNA reads TGTGCCAGCAGCGTCTCGGGGTTTTCTGGAAACACCATATATTTT. The encoded protein is CASSVSGFSGNTIYF. The full variable domain, rest sourced from reference TRBV9 and TRBJ1-3, is DSGVTQTPKHLITATGQRVTLRCSPRSGDLSVYWYQQSLDQGLQFLIQYYNGEERAKGNILERFSAQQFPDLHSELNLSSLELGDSALYFCASSVSGFSGNTIYFGEGSWLTVV.

The V gene is TRBV30, the J gene TRBJ2-7; 7 nucleotides align to TRBD2. The CDR3 contains 15 residues. The germline V gene encodes CDR1 GTSNPN and CDR2 SVGIG (reference sequence). Losses at the gene ends were 8 bases for V and 3 bases for J; bases not matched to a gene: 16. The CDR3 DNA sequence: TGTGCCGGACTAGGACTTCCTCTTACGTACTACGAGCAGTACTTC. This translates into CAGLGLPLTYYEQYF. Full variable domain (remainder filled in from reference TRBV30 and TRBJ2-7): SQTIHQWPATLVQPVGSPLSLECTVEGTSNPNLYWYRQAAGRGLQLLFYSVGIGQISSEVPQNLSASRPQDRQFILSSKKLLLSDSGFYLCAGLGLPLTYYEQYFGPGTRLTVT.

The sample holds one count of this clone. The rearrangement joins TRBV29-1 to TRBJ2-5, with 9 positions matching TRBD2. The CDR3 is 13 residues long. In germline, CDR1 is SQVTM, CDR2 ANQGSEA. V lost 8 bases and J lost 2; bases outside the gene matches: 6. The CDR3 loop is CSTRAGGQETQYF. For the CDR3, the DNA is TGCAGCACCAGGGCGGGGGGGCAAGAGACCCAGTACTTC. Looking up the rest from reference TRBV29-1 and TRBJ2-5 gives the full variable domain: SAVISQKPSRDICQRGTSLTIQCQVDSQVTMMFWYRQQPGQSLTLIATANQGSEATYESGFVIDKFPISRPNLTFSTLTVSNMSPEDSSIYLCSTRAGGQETQYFGPGTRLLVL.

This sequence joins TRBV12-5 and TRBJ2-3; TRBD2 aligns across 10 bases. The V gene end was trimmed by 8 bases and the J gene end by 6 bases; junction bases not matched to a gene: 11. The CDR3 length is 15 residues. Germline V gene data show CDR1 as LGHNT and CDR2 as FRNRAP. The CDR3 DNA is TGTGCTAGTAGTCTAGCGGGAGTGGGGTTGGATACGCAGTATTTT. Amino acid sequence: CASSLAGVGLDTQYF.

This clone was seen once. The rearrangement joins TRBV30 to TRBJ1-1, with 7 bases fitting TRBD1. Trimming cost V 5 bases and J 1 base; bases outside gene matches: 4. CDR1 and CDR2 (germline): GTSNPN, SVGIG (reference sequence). The CDR3 has 13 amino acids. CDR3 nucleotide sequence: TGTGCCTGGCTTAGACAGGGGAACACTGAAGCTTTCTTT. Translating it yields CAWLRQGNTEAFF.

This chain uses TRBV25-1 with TRBJ2-1; TRBD2 aligns across 8 bases. Trimming at V came to 10 bases and at J to 3 bases, leaving 8 bases not matched to a gene. The CDR3 extends over 14 amino acids. CDR1 MGHDK and CDR2 SYGVNS come from the germline V gene. As DNA, the CDR3 is TGTGCCACCTCCCGAGCGGGAGACTACAATGAGCAGTTCTTC. Protein product: CATSRAGDYNEQFF. Together with reference TRBV25-1 and TRBJ2-1, the CDR3 gives the full variable domain: EADIYQTPRYLVIGTGKKITLECSQTMGHDKMYWYQQDPGMELHLIHYSYGVNSTEKGDLSSESTVSRIRTEHFPLTLESARPSHTSQYLCATSRAGDYNEQFFGPGTRLTVL.

The rearrangement joins TRBV6-6 to TRBJ1-1; TRBD1 matches 9 bases. The V and J ends lost 0 bases and 6 bases, in that order; junction bases with no gene match: 5. The CDR3 totals 15 residues. Germline V CDR1 and CDR2: MNHNY, SVGAGI (reference sequence). The CDR3 DNA reads as TGTGCCAGCAGTTACTCAAGGACAGGGGAGGCTGAAGCTTTCTTT. Encoded protein: CASSYSRTGEAEAFF.

The genes are TRBV18 and TRBJ2-7, with unresolved D. V was shortened by 2 bases and J by 3 bases, with 5 bases between the two germline ends. The CDR3 loop spans 12 amino acids. Germline lookup yields CDR1 KGHSH and CDR2 LQKENI. The CDR3 bases are TGTGCCAGCTCACCAGGTAGCTACGAGCAGTACTTC. Protein sequence: CASSPGSYEQYF.

The chain links TRBV7-9 to TRBJ2-1; 7 bases agree with TRBD2. CDR1 and CDR2 from the germline V gene are SEHNR and FQNEAQ (reference sequence). V lost 0 bases, J lost 4 bases, and 3 bases stayed unmatched. The CDR3 spans 15 residues. The CDR3 DNA follows: TGTGCCAGCAGCTTAGCGGGAGGGACGTACAATGAGCAGTTCTTC. This encodes CASSLAGGTYNEQFF. Full variable domain (outside the CDR3, taken from reference TRBV7-9 and TRBJ2-1): DTGVSQNPRHKITKRGQNVTFRCDPISEHNRLYWYRQTLGQGPEFLTYFQNEAQLEKSRLLSDRFSAERPKGSFSTLEIQRTEQGDSAMYLCASSLAGGTYNEQFFGPGTRLTVL.

The CDR3 loop is CASSYSPERDIQYF. As DNA, the CDR3 is TGTGCCAGCAGTTACAGTCCGGAGAGGGACATTCAGTACTTC. J is TRBJ2-4 and V is TRBV6-6; D perhaps matches TRBD2 (5 bases). This CDR3 is built from 14 residues. The ends were cut back, 2 bases at V and 8 bases at J, with 13 bases in the middle. Germline CDR1 is MNHNY and CDR2 is SVGAGI (reference sequence).

This sequence joins TRBV10-3 and TRBJ2-5; 10 positions agree with TRBD1. Losses at the gene ends were 4 bases for V and 4 bases for J; bases not matched to a gene: 3. Germline-derived CDR1 and CDR2 are ENHRY and SYGVKD. The CDR3 is made up of 14 amino acids. Here the CDR3 reads CAISGDRGRETQYF. CDR3 nucleotides: TGTGCCATCAGTGGGGACAGGGGCCGAGAGACCCAGTACTTC.

This clone was recorded only once. The chain links TRBV7-2 to TRBJ2-1; D possibly corresponds to TRBD1 (7 bases). From germline, CDR1 is SGHTA and CDR2 FQGNSA. V was trimmed by 1 base and J by 8 bases, leaving 18 bases between them. The CDR3 contains 16 residues. CDR3 amino acids: CASSLGGGFQGDEQFF. In DNA form, the CDR3 reads TGTGCCAGCAGCTTAGGAGGGGGGTTCCAGGGGGATGAGCAGTTCTTC.

This clone appeared once. The rearrangement joins TRBV18 to TRBJ2-3; the match to TRBD2 covers 9 bases. The CDR3 has 14 residues. After removal of 3 bases from V and 4 bases from J, the junction contained 2 bases not matched to a gene. Germline V gene sequence: CDR1 KGHSH, CDR2 LQKENI. For the CDR3, the DNA is TGTGCCAGCTCACCGGGACTAGCTCCAGATACGCAGTATTTT. Encoded protein: CASSPGLAPDTQYF.

This chain joins TRBV6-1 and TRBJ1-2; 10 positions agree with TRBD1. Losses at the gene ends were 7 bases for V and 3 bases for J; bases not matched to a gene: 5. The CDR3 totals 14 residues. CDR1 is MNHNS and CDR2 is SASEGT in the germline V gene. CDR3 region: CASTAGTGDYGYTF. Here the CDR3 DNA reads TGTGCCAGCACCGCCGGGACAGGGGACTATGGCTACACCTTC.

CDR3 coding DNA: TGTGCCATCAGTGAAGGCGGAAAGTATGAGCAGTTCTTC. It encodes CAISEGGKYEQFF. The rearrangement joins TRBV10-3 to TRBJ2-1, with D unresolved. Germline values: CDR1 ENHRY, CDR2 SYGVKD. Trimming removed 3 bases from V and 8 bases from J, with 11 bases in between. This CDR3 comprises 13 residues.

This clone has only a few counts. A read error may account for a junction end that differs from germline. This chain connects TRBV7-9 to TRBJ1-1; tentative D call: TRBD1 (6 bases). This CDR3 spans 15 amino acids. Germline V CDR1 and CDR2: SEHNR, FQNEAQ (reference sequence). This chain's CDR3 is CSSSRVKGVSTEAFF. In nucleotides, the CDR3 is TGTTCCAGCAGCCGTGTAAAGGGGGTCAGCACTGAAGCTTTCTTT.

The chain has TRBV30 and TRBJ1-2, with 7 positions matching TRBD1. The trim removed 0 bases at V and 5 bases at J, leaving 6 bases unmatched. The CDR3 is made up of 14 amino acids. Germline CDR1 is GTSNPN and CDR2 is SVGIG (reference sequence). The CDR3 DNA sequence: TGTGCCTGGAGTGTAAAGGGGGCAGGGTATGGCTACACCTTC. As protein: CAWSVKGAGYGYTF.

This rearrangement joins TRBV4-1 to TRBJ2-1, with 9 bases fitting TRBD2. This CDR3 contains 16 residues. Germline CDR1 MGHRA, CDR2 YSYEKL. V lost 0 bases to trimming and J lost 9 bases; unmatched junction nucleotides: 9. DNA of the CDR3: TGCGCCAGCAGCCAAGAAGGGCGGGAGGGCCACGGTGAGCAGTTCTTC. It is translated as CASSQEGREGHGEQFF.

The chain employs TRBV7-8 and TRBJ1-2; no definite D call. V lost 5 bases and J 8 bases, leaving 18 bases between the germline ends. CDR3 length: 14 amino acids. Per germline, CDR1 SGHVS and CDR2 FQNEAQ. CDR3 sequence (DNA): TGTGCCAGCAGCCCCGGGAAGGTTACCTACGGCTACACCTTC. This translates into CASSPGKVTYGYTF.

This clone appeared once. This rearrangement joins TRBV21-1 to TRBJ2-7; TRBD1, the table's D call, was not compared with the DNA. TRBV21-1 has pseudogene status. CDR3 size: 16 residues. The CDR3 DNA reads TGTGCCAGCAGCACCACAAAACCGGGACAGCACTACGAGCAGTACTTC. Protein product: CASSTTKPGQHYEQYF.

A few counts support this clone. The chain employs TRBV19 and TRBJ1-4, with D possibly matching TRBD1 (5 bases). The V gene's germline CDR1 is LNHDA and CDR2 SQIVND (reference sequence). The CDR3 is made up of 16 amino acids. V lost 5 bases and J lost 4, with 17 bases in between. The CDR3 sequence is CASSSGPRRGNEKLFF. CDR3 sequence (DNA): TGTGCCAGTAGTTCCGGGCCGCGGAGGGGTAATGAAAAACTGTTTTTT.

This clone was detected only a few times. This chain connects TRBV7-2 to TRBJ2-3; TRBD2 matches 8 bases. Germline V gene sequence: CDR1 SGHTA, CDR2 FQGNSA. CDR3 length: 15 residues. After removal of 2 bases from V and 6 bases from J, the junction contained 7 bases not matched to a gene. The CDR3 protein is CASSLTGGPGDTQYF. CDR3 coding DNA: TGTGCCAGCAGCTTAACGGGAGGGCCAGGGGATACGCAGTATTTT. Combining the CDR3 with reference TRBV7-2 and TRBJ2-3 gives the whole variable domain GAGVSQSPSNKVTEKGKDVELRCDPISGHTALYWYRQSLGQGLEFLIYFQGNSAPDKSGLPSDRFSAERTGGSVSTLTIQRTQQEDSAVYLCASSLTGGPGDTQYFGPGTRLTVL.